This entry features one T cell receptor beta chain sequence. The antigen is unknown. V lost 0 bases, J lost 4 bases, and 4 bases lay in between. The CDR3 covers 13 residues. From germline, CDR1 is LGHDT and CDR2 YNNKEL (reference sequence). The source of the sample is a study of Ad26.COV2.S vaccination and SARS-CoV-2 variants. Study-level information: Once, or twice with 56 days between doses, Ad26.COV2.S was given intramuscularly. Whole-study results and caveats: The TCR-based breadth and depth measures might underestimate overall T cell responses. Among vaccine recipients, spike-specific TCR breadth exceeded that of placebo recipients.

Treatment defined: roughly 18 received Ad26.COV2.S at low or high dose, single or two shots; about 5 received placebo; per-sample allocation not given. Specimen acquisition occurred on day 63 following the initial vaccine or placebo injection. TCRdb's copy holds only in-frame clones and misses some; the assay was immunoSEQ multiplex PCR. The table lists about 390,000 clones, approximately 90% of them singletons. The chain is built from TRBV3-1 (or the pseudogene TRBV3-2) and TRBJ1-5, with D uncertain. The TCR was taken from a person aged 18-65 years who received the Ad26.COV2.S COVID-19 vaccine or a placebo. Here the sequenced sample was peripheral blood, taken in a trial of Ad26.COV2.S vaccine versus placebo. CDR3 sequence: CASSQEPNQPQHF. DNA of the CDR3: TGTGCCAGCAGCCAAGAACCTAATCAGCCCCAGCATTTT.